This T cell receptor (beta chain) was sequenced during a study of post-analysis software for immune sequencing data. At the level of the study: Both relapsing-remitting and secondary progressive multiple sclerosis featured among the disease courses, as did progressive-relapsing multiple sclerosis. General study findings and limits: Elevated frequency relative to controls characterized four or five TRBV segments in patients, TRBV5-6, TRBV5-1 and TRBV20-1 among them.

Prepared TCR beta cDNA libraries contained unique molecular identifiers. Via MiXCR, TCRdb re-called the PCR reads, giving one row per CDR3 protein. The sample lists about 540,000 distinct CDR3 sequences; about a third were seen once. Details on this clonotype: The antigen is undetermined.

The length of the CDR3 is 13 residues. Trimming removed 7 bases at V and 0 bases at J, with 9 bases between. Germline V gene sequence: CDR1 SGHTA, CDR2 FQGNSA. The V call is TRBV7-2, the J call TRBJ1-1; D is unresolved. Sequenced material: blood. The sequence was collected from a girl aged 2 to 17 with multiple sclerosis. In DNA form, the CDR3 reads TGTGCCAGCAAACTCTCGGTGAACACTGAAGCTTTCTTT. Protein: CASKLSVNTEAFF.